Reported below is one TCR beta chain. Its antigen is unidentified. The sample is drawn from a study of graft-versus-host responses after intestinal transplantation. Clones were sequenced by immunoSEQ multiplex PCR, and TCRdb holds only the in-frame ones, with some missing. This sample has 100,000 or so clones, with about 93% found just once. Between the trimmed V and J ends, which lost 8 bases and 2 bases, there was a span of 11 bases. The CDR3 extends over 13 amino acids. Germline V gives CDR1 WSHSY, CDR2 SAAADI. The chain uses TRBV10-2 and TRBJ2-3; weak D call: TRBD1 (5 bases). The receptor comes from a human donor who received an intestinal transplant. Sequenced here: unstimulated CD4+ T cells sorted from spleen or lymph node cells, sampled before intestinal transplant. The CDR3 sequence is CASREGATDTQYF. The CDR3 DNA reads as TGCGCCAGCCGAGAAGGGGCCACAGATACGCAGTATTTT.